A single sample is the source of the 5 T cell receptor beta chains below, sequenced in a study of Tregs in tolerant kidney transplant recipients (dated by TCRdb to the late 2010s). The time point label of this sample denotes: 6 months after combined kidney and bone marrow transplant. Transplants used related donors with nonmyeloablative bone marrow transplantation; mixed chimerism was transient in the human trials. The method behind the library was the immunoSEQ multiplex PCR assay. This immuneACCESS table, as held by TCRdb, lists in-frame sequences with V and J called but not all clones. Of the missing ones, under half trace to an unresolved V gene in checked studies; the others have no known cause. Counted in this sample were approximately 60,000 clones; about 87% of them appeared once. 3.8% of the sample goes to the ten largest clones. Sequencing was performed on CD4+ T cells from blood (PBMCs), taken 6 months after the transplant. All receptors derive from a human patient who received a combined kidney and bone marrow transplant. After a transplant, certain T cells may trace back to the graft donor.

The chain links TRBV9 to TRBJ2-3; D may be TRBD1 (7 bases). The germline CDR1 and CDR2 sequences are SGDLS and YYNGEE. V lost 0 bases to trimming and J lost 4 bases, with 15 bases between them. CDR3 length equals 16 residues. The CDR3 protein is CASSVGGARGPDTQYF. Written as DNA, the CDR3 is TGTGCCAGCAGCGTAGGGGGGGCGAGGGGGCCAGATACGCAGTATTTT.

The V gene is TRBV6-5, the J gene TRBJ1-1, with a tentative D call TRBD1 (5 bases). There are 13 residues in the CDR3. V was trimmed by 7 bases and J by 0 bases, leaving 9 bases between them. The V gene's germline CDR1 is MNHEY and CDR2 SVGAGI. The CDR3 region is CASTGGMNTEAFF. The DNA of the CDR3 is TGTGCCAGCACTGGGGGGATGAACACTGAAGCTTTCTTT.

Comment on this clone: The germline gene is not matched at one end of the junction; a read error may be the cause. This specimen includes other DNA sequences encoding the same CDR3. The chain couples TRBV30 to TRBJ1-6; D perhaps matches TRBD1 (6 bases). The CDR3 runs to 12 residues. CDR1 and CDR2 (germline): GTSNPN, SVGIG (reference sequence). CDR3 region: CAWEDRNSPLHF. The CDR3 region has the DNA TGTGCCTGGGAGGACAGAAATTCCCCCCTCCACTTT.

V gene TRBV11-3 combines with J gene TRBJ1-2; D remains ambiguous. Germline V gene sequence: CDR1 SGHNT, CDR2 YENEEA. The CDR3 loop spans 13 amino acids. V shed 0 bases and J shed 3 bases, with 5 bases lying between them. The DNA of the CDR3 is TGTGCCAGCAGCTTAGATGCGGACTATGGCTACACCTTC. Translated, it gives CASSLDADYGYTF.

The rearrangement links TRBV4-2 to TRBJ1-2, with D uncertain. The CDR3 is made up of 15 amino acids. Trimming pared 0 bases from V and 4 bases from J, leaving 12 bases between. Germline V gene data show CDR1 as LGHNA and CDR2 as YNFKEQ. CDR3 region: CASSQDSPNPYGYTF. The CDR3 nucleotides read TGTGCCAGCAGCCAAGATTCCCCCAATCCCTATGGCTACACCTTC.